A selection of T cell receptor beta chains follows, all from one sample in a study of Graves' ophthalmopathy and Graves' hyperthyroidism. MiXCR was run by TCRdb on the multiplex PCR reads, yielding one entry per CDR3 protein. The table lists about 480,000 distinct CDR3 sequences, approximately 15% of them singletons, with over 7.5% in the top ten. The sample was blood. Source of these receptors: a woman aged 25 to 39 with Graves' ophthalmopathy. CDR3s include the opening cysteine and the closing phenylalanine or tryptophan. Each record gives: V gene, D gene, J gene, clone size, CDR3 DNA, CDR3 protein. The D gene is left open where the match is weak. Size is omitted from some rows. Given values are once, few, many or a class for expanded clones.

TRBV12-5,-,TRBJ1-1,many,TGTGCTAGTGGTTCCGAAGGAGGGGGGACTGAAGCTTTCTTT,CASGSEGGGTEAFF
TRBV20-1,-,TRBJ2-5,many,TGCAGTGCTAATCGTGGGACTTACCAAGAGACCCAGTACTTC,CSANRGTYQETQYF
TRBV6-1,-,TRBJ1-1,-,TGTGCCAGCACAGCCTTACAGAACACTGATGCTTTCTTT,CASTALQNTDAFF
TRBV6-5,-,TRBJ1-5,once,TGTGCCAGCAGTTGGACAAACAATAATCAGCCCCAGCATTTT,CASSWTNNNQPQHF
TRBV12-3/TRBV12-4,TRBD2,TRBJ2-5,-,TGTGCCAGCAGTTTATTACTAGCGGGAGGGCCAGAGACCCAGTACTTC,CASSLLLAGGPETQYF
TRBV2,-,TRBJ1-1,many,TGTGCCAGCAGTGACTGGGTTCGGAACACTGAAGCTTTCTTT,CASSDWVRNTEAFF
TRBV28,TRBD1,TRBJ2-7,medium-sized,TGTGCCAGCAGTTCCCAGGGGACAGGACTCTACGAGCAGTACTTC,CASSSQGTGLYEQYF
TRBV20-1,-,TRBJ1-1,many,TGCAGTGCTAGAGGGACTGTGGAAGCTTTCTTT,CSARGTVEAFF
TRBV6-5,-,TRBJ1-2,-,TGTGCCAGCAGTTACTCGGCAGGGTTTAGTGGCTACACCTTC,CASSYSAGFSGYTF
TRBV28,TRBD1,TRBJ1-5,many,TGTGCCAGCAATAGGGGCAGGGGGAGGCAGCCCCAGCATTTT,CASNRGRGRQPQHF
TRBV13,TRBD2,TRBJ2-1,few,TGTGCCAGCACCCCAAGGGTAGCGGGAGGGATGAGCTCCTACAATGAGCAGTTCTTC,CASTPRVAGGMSSYNEQFF
TRBV3-1,-,TRBJ1-6,-,TGTGCCAGCAGCCAAGAGAGTAGCTCCTATAATTCACCCCTCCACTTT,CASSQESSSYNSPLHF
TRBV6-5,-,TRBJ1-1,many,TGTGCCAGCAAAGTAAGGGGAGGCATGAACACTGAAGCTTTCTTT,CASKVRGGMNTEAFF
TRBV3-1,-,TRBJ1-3,many,TGTGCCAGCAGCCAAGAACCCATGGCAGGGGTCGGAAACACCATATATTTT,CASSQEPMAGVGNTIYF
TRBV27,-,TRBJ2-7,many,TGTGCCAGCCATACCGGGGGCGAGCAGTACTTC,CASHTGGEQYF
TRBV5-1,TRBD1,TRBJ1-1,few,TGCGCCAGCAGCTCGAGGAGGGACAGGGGGGTTAACACTGAAGCTTTCTTT,CASSSRRDRGVNTEAFF
TRBV5-6,-,TRBJ2-7,-,TGTGCCAGCAGCTCTCCCCCCACGAGCTCCTACGAGCAGTGCTTC,CASSSPPTSSYEQCF
TRBV12-3/TRBV12-4,-,TRBJ1-5,many,TGTGCCAGCAGTTTCCGGCAGATTCCTAATCAGCCCCAGCATTTT,CASSFRQIPNQPQHF
TRBV19,-,TRBJ1-5,few,TGTGCCAGTAGTATTCGCAGTGGACAGACCAATCAGCCCCAGCATTTT,CASSIRSGQTNQPQHF
TRBV6-1,TRBD2,TRBJ2-7,many,TGTGCCGGAACTAGCGGGAGCTCCTACGAGCAGTACTTC,CAGTSGSSYEQYF
TRBV7-9,-,TRBJ2-7,many,TGTGCCAGCAGCCCCCAGTCCGCACCCTACGAGCAGTACTTC,CASSPQSAPYEQYF
TRBV30,TRBD2,TRBJ2-7,many,TGTGCCTGGAGCCGCGGGGGGGGCGGATACGAGCAGTACTTC,CAWSRGGGGYEQYF
TRBV20-1,-,TRBJ2-7,many,TGCAGTGCCGAACGTAACCGGGACACCTCCTACGAGCAGTACTTC,CSAERNRDTSYEQYF
TRBV10-3,TRBD1,TRBJ2-7,many,TGTGCCATCAGTGGGCCCCAGGGGGTTATGGACGAGCAGTACTTC,CAISGPQGVMDEQYF
TRBV20-1,TRBD2,TRBJ2-7,-,TGCAGTGCTAGAGATCTTTATTGGTCTAGCGGGAGTTTGCTCGAGCAGTACTTC,CSARDLYWSSGSLLEQYF
TRBV7-9,TRBD1,TRBJ2-7,many,TGTGCCAGCAGCATTACCGGGACAGCCTACGAGCAGTACTTC,CASSITGTAYEQYF
TRBV3-1,-,TRBJ2-5,many,TGTGCCAGCAGCCAAGACGGGCCCAGAGGAGAGACCCAGTACTTC,CASSQDGPRGETQYF
TRBV6-5,TRBD1,TRBJ1-6,many,TGTGCCAGCAGTTACAAACAGGGGGCAGGTTCACCCCTCCACTTT,CASSYKQGAGSPLHF
TRBV20-1,-,TRBJ2-5,many,TGCAGTGCTCCAGGACAGCAAGAGACCCAGTACTTC,CSAPGQQETQYF
TRBV28,-,TRBJ1-2,many,TGTGCCAGCAGTACCCTCGGCCCAGGACAGCTTAACTATGGCTACACCTTC,CASSTLGPGQLNYGYTF
TRBV5-1,-,TRBJ2-2,-,TGCGCCAGCAGCCAAGGACTCGCTACCGGGGAGCTGTTTTTT,CASSQGLATGELFF
TRBV28,-,TRBJ2-7,many,TGTGCCAGCAGGGTTTTAGGGGATTACTACGAGCAGTACTTC,CASRVLGDYYEQYF
TRBV20-1,TRBD2,TRBJ2-5,many,TGCAGTGCTAGAGCCCCTAGCGGAGCGGGAGAGACCCAGTACTTC,CSARAPSGAGETQYF
TRBV7-9,-,TRBJ1-1,few,TGTGCCAGCAGCCCCCCCCCGGTGAACACTGAAGCTTTCTTT,CASSPPPVNTEAFF
TRBV20-1,-,TRBJ1-2,many,TGCAGTGCTAGAGACGGAGGACAGACCTATGGCTACACCTTC,CSARDGGQTYGYTF
TRBV20-1,-,TRBJ1-1,many,TGCAGTGCCCGAGCGGGGGGGCTGGTCACTGAAGCTTTCTTT,CSARAGGLVTEAFF
TRBV6-1,TRBD1,TRBJ2-1,many,TGTGCCAGCACCGCTACAGGGGGCTTCCCGGGGAATGAGCAGTTCTTC,CASTATGGFPGNEQFF
TRBV20-1,TRBD1,TRBJ1-1,many,TGCAGTGCTAGTGGGACAGAAATTGAAGCTTTCTTT,CSASGTEIEAFF
TRBV7-9,-,TRBJ1-1,many,TGTGCCAGCAGCCTCCCCGGGCGAGCGAACACTGAAGCTTTCTTT,CASSLPGRANTEAFF